This passage covers 7 T cell receptor beta chains from one sample sequenced in a study of beta chain features in type 1 diabetes. These receptors have no identified antigens. Study results and caveats: TCRB CDR3 length was moderately but significantly reduced in all four CD4+ subsets of Type 1 diabetes patients.

The authors reverse transcribed all of the isolated RNA, so sequencing captured expressed TCRB transcripts. The assay was immunoSEQ multiplex PCR, and TCRdb's table has in-frame clones only and misses some. Of about 740,000 clones listed, around an eighth were seen once; the top ten hold around 0.022%. Sample: naive CD4+ T cells from blood. The receptors here all came from a man aged 18 to 30 with type 1 diabetes.

The rearrangement uses TRBV28 and TRBJ2-4; D is undetermined. The germline CDR1 and CDR2 sequences are MDHEN and SYDVKM. The CDR3 is 13 residues long. Trimming took off 3 bases at V and 6 bases at J, with 9 bases between the two ends. The CDR3, as DNA: TGTGCCAGCAGTTTCCAGTCCACAAACATTCAGTACTTC. It is translated as CASSFQSTNIQYF.

The table lists this clone with a few counts. The chain has TRBV7-9 and TRBJ1-5, with D perhaps TRBD1 (5 bases). The CDR3 is 15 residues long. Between the trimmed V and J ends, which lost 0 bases and 2 bases, there was a span of 8 bases. In germline, CDR1 is SEHNR, CDR2 FQNEAQ (reference sequence). This chain's CDR3 is CASSLAEGGNQPQHF. The CDR3 coding sequence is TGTGCCAGCAGCTTAGCAGAAGGGGGCAATCAGCCCCAGCATTTT.

This sequence joins TRBV7-2 and TRBJ1-2; D not certain. This CDR3 contains 14 residues. Per germline, CDR1 SGHTA and CDR2 FQGNSA. V gave up 1 base and J gave up 8 bases, with 14 bases separating them. The CDR3 loop is CASSLGVTAQGYTF. The CDR3 nucleotides read TGTGCCAGCAGCTTAGGAGTAACGGCCCAAGGCTACACCTTC.

This clone was counted a few times. V gene TRBV28 combines with J gene TRBJ1-6; D is possibly TRBD1 (5 bases). The germline CDR1 and CDR2 sequences are MDHEN and SYDVKM. CDR3 length: 15 residues. The V gene lost 8 bases and the J gene lost 7 bases, with 18 bases spanning the gap. CDR3 sequence: CASGLQAIGNSPLHF. CDR3 DNA sequence: TGTGCCAGCGGCCTACAGGCGATCGGAAATTCACCCCTCCACTTT.

The sample holds a few counts of this clone. V is TRBV7-8 and J is TRBJ2-5; tentative D call: TRBD1 (6 bases). Germline CDR1 SGHVS, CDR2 FQNEAQ. Trimming cost V 4 bases and J 2 bases, with 14 bases left between them. The CDR3 is 15 amino acids. The CDR3 reads CASSSTGTLQETQYF. In DNA, the CDR3 is TGTGCCAGCAGCTCGACCGGGACACTTCAAGAGACCCAGTACTTC.

The chain employs TRBV9 and TRBJ2-1; D might be TRBD1 or TRBD2, each matching 5 bases. This CDR3 comprises 13 residues. V was shortened by 2 bases and J by 12 bases, with 15 bases between the two germline ends. Germline loops: CDR1 SGDLS, CDR2 YYNGEE. This CDR3 reads CASSVGTGLGQFF. The CDR3 bases are TGTGCCAGCAGCGTGGGGACGGGCCTAGGGCAGTTCTTC.

The chain has TRBV9 and TRBJ2-5; D perhaps matches TRBD1 (7 bases). The CDR3 runs to 15 residues. Germline-derived CDR1 and CDR2 are SGDLS and YYNGEE. V lost 3 bases to trimming and J lost 4 bases, with 16 bases between them. Here the CDR3 reads CASSGQGGQAETQYF. CDR3 nucleotide sequence: TGTGCCAGCAGCGGGCAGGGGGGCCAAGCAGAGACCCAGTACTTC.